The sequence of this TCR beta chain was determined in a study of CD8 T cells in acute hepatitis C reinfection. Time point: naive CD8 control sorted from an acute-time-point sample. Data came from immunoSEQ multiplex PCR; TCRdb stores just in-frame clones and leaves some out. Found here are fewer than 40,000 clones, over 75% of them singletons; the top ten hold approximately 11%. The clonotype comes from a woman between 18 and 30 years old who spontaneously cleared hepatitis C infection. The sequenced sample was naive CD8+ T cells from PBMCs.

The CDR3 reads CASSQAGTHPREAFF. DNA of the CDR3: TGTGCCAGCAGCCAAGCCGGGACGCATCCTCGGGAAGCTTTCTTT. V usage is TRBV5-5 and J usage is TRBJ1-1; a possible D gene is TRBD1 (5 bases). Germline V CDR1 and CDR2: SGHKS, YYEKEE (reference sequence). V was pared by 4 bases and J by 8 bases, with 21 bases between. The CDR3 length is 15 residues. Drawing the rest from reference TRBV5-5 and TRBJ1-1, the complete variable domain is DAGVTQSPTHLIKTRGQQVTLRCSPISGHKSVSWYQQVLGQGPQFIFQYYEKEERGRGNFPDRFSARQFPNYSSELNVNALLLGDSALYLCASSQAGTHPREAFFGQGTRLTVV.